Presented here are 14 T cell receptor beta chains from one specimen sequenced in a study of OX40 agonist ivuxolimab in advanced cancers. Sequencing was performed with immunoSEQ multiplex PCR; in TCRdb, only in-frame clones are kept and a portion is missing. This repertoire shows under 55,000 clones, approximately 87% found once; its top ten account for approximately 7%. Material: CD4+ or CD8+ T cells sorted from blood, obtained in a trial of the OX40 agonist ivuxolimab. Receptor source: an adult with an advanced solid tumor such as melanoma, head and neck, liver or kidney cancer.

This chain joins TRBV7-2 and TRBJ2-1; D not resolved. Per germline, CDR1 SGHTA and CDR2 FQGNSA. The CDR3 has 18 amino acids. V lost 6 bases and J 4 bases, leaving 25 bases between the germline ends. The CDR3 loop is CASRLQTRSGSMYNEQFF. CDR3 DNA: TGTGCCAGCAGGTTACAAACTCGTTCGGGCAGTATGTACAATGAGCAGTTCTTC.

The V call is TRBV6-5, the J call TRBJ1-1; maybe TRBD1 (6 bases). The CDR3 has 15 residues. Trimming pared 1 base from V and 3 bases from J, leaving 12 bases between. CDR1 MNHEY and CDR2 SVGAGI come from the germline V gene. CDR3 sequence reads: CASSYLTRGDTEAFF. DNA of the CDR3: TGTGCCAGCAGTTACTTAACGAGGGGGGACACTGAAGCTTTCTTT.

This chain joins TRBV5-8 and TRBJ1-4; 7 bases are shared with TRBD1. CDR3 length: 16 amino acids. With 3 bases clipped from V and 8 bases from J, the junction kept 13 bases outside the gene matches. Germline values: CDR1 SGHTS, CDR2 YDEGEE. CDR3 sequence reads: CASSSARTGPGEKLFF. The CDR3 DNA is TGTGCCAGCAGCTCAGCCCGGACAGGCCCGGGGGAAAAACTGTTTTTT.

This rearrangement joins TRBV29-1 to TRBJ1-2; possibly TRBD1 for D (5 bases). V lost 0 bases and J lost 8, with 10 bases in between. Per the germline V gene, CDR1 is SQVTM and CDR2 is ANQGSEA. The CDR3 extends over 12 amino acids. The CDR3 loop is CSVEDRVGGYTF. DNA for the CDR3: TGCAGCGTTGAAGACAGGGTTGGCGGCTACACCTTC.

The CDR3 nucleotides read TGTGCCAGCAGTGCTAAACAGGGGGCTGGTGAAAAACTGTTTTTT. This sequence encodes CASSAKQGAGEKLFF. The chain couples TRBV6-5 to TRBJ1-4, with TRBD1 matching 9 bases. Germline-derived CDR1 and CDR2 are MNHEY and SVGAGI. The CDR3 sequence is 15 residues long. With 5 bases clipped from V and 7 bases from J, the junction kept 8 bases outside the gene matches.

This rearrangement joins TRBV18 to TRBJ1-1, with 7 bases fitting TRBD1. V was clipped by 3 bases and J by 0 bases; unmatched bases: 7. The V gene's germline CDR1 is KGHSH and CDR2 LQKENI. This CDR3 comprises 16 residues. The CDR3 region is CASSPVDRPMNTEAFF. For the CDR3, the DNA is TGTGCCAGCTCACCTGTGGACAGGCCCATGAACACTGAAGCTTTCTTT. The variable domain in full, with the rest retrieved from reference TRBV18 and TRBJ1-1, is NAGVMQNPRHLVRRRGQEARLRCSPMKGHSHVYWYRQLPEEGLKFMVYLQKENIIDESGMPKERFSAEFPKEGPSILRIQQVVRGDSAAYFCASSPVDRPMNTEAFFGQGTRLTVV.

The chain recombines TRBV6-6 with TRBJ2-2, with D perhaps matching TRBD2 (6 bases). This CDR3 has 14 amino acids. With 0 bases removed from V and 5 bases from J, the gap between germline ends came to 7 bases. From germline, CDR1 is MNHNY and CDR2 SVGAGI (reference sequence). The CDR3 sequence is CASSYSGGTGELFF. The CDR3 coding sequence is TGTGCCAGCAGTTACTCGGGGGGAACCGGGGAGCTGTTTTTT.

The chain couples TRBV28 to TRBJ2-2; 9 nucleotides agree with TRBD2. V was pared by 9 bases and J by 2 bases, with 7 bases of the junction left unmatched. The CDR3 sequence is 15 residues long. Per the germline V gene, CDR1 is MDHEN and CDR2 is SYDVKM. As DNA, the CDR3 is TGTGCCAGTACCTTAGCGGGAGCTAACACCGGGGAGCTGTTTTTT. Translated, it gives CASTLAGANTGELFF.

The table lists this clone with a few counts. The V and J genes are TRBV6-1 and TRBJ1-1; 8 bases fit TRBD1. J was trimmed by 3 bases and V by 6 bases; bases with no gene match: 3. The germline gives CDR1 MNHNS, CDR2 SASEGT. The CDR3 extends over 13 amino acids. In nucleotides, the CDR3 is TGTGCCAGCAGCTACAGGGGGGACACTGAAGCTTTCTTT. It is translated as CASSYRGDTEAFF.

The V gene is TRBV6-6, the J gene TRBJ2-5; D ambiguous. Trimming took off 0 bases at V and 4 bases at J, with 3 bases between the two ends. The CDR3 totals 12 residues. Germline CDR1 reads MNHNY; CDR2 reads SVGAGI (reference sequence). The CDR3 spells CASSYSRETQYF. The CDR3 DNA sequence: TGTGCCAGCAGTTACTCGAGAGAGACCCAGTACTTC.

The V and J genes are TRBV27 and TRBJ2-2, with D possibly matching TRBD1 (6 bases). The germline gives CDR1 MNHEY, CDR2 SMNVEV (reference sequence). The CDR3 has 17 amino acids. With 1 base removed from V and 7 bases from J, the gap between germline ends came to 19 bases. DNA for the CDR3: TGTGCCAGCAGTTTATTGTCACACAGGGTATGGGGCGGGGAGCTGTTTTTT. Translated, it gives CASSLLSHRVWGGELFF.

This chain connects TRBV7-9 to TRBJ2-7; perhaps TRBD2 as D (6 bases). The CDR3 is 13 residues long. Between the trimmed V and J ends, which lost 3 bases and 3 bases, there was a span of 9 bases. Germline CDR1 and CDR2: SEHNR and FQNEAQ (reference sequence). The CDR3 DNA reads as TGTGCCAGCAGCTTCCGGGAGAACTACGAGCAGTACTTC. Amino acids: CASSFRENYEQYF.

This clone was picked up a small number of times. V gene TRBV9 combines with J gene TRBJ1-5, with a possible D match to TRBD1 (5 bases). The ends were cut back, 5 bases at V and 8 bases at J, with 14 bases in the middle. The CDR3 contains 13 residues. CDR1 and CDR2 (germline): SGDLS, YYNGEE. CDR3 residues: CASRTQVIEPQHF. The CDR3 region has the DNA TGTGCCAGCAGGACACAGGTCATAGAGCCCCAGCATTTT.

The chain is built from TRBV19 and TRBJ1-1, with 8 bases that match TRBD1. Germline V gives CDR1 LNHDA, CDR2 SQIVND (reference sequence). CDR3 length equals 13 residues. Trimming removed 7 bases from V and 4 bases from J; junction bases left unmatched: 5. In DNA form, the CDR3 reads TGTGCCAGTACCCGGACAGGGTTCACTGAAGCTTTCTTT. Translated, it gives CASTRTGFTEAFF.